The sequence of this TCR beta chain was determined in a study of monozygotic twins with inflammatory bowel disease. CDR1 is SGHTA and CDR2 is FQGTGA in the germline V gene. The CDR3 length is 13 residues. Whole-study results and caveats: Backing was not found for a single strong signal or clonotype associated with IBD.

Whole blood served as the source of total RNA, and no T cell sorting took place. UMIs that had a 6-nucleotide sample barcode were put in using template switching. TCRalpha and TCRbeta cDNA went through nested PCRs of 16 and 9 cycles, two in total. Reprocessing the 5' RACE reads, TCRdb reports a single entry for every CDR3 protein and omits DNA. The sample holds fewer than 450,000 distinct CDR3 sequences. Points on this clonotype: Antigen: not known.

The sequence was collected from a human donor with ulcerative colitis or Crohn's disease, or a healthy co-twin of an affected twin (not recorded which). Sample: blood. The chain couples TRBV7-3 to TRBJ1-6. The CDR3 loop is CASSLITDSPLHF.